This TCR beta chain was retrieved from a study of CD4 T cells in relation to SARS-CoV-2 and coronaviruses. Study at large: ViraFEST: approximately eleven-day antigen culture of PBMCs, then TCR beta CDR3 sequencing.

This clone was seen once. What it recognizes is unknown. The repertoire was sequenced with immunoSEQ multiplex PCR; TCRdb's copy has only in-frame clones and lacks some. The sample has tens of thousands of clones; about 80% are singletons. General study points: Compared with monoreactive clones, crossreactive clones showed significantly weaker SARS-CoV-2 expansion.

Germline V lookup: CDR1 LGHDT, CDR2 YNNKEL (reference sequence). Trimming cost V 4 bases and J 7 bases; bases outside gene matches: 12. This CDR3 has 15 residues. The unexposed donors gave CD4+ T cells in about 2010-2018, prior to COVID-19. Isolation of CD4+ T cells took place after roughly nine days in culture. Testing used SARS-CoV-2 S/N and four cold-coronavirus spikes on unexposed-donor CD4+ T cells, cells permitting. The receptor was derived from a human donor in good health. This chain links TRBV3-1 (or the pseudogene TRBV3-2) with TRBJ1-2; TRBD1 matches at 7 bases. Sequencing used CD4+ T cells from PBMCs, cultured in vitro. In nucleotides, the CDR3 is TGTGCCAGCAGCCTCCGAGACAGGGTTGGCGGTGGCTACACCTTC. Its protein is CASSLRDRVGGGYTF.